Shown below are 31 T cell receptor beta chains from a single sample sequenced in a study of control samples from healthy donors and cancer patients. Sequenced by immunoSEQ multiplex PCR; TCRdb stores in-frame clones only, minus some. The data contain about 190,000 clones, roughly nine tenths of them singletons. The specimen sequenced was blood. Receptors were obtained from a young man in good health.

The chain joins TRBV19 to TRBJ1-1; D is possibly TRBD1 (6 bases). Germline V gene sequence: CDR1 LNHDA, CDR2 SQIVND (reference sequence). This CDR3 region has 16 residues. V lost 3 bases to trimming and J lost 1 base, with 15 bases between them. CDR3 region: CASSIGGRLGNTEAFF. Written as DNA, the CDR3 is TGTGCCAGTAGTATCGGGGGCAGATTAGGGAACACTGAAGCTTTCTTT.

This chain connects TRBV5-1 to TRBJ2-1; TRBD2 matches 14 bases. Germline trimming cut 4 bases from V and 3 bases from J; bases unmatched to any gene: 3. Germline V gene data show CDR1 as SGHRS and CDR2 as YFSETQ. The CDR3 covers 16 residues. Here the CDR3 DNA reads TGCGCCAGCAGCCGGACTAGCGGGGGGAACTACAATGAGCAGTTCTTC. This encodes CASSRTSGGNYNEQFF.

CDR3 bases: TGTGCCAGCAGTTCCACTACCCTAGCGGGCCGGACAGATACGCAGTATTTT. Encoded protein: CASSSTTLAGRTDTQYF. The V call is TRBV6-2 or TRBV6-3, the J call TRBJ2-3; 8 bases align to TRBD2. Germline CDR1 is MNHEY and CDR2 is SVGEGT. V was pared by 4 bases and J by 3 bases, with 12 bases of the junction left unmatched. The CDR3 sequence is 17 residues long.

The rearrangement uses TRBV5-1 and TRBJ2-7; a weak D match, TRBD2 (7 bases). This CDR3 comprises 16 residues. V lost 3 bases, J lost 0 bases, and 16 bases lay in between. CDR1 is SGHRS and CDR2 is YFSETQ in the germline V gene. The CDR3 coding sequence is TGCGCCAGCAGCTACTACGGGGGGCGACGCTCCTACGAGCAGTACTTC. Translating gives CASSYYGGRRSYEQYF.

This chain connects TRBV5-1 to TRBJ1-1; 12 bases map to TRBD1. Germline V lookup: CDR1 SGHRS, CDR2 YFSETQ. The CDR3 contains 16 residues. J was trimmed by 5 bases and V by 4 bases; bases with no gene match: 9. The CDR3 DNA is TGCGCCAGCAGCCACGGGGACAGGGGGCTTTCGACTGAAGCTTTCTTT. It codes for CASSHGDRGLSTEAFF.

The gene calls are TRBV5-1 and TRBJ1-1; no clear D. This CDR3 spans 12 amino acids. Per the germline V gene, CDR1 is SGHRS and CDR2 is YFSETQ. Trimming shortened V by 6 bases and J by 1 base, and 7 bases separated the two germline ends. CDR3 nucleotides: TGCGCCAGCAACCCAGGGAACACTGAAGCTTTCTTT. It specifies CASNPGNTEAFF.

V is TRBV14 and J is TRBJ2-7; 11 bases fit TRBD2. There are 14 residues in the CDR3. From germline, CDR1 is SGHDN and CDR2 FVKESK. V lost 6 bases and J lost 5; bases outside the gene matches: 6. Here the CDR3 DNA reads TGTGCCAGCAGACTAGCGGGGGACCACGACGAGCAGTACTTC. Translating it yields CASRLAGDHDEQYF.

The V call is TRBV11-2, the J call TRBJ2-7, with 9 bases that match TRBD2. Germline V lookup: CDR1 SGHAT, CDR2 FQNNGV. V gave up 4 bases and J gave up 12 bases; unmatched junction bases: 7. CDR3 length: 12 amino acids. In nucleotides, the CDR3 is TGTGCCAGCAGCTCAGATAGGCGGGGGGGGTACTTC. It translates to CASSSDRRGGYF.

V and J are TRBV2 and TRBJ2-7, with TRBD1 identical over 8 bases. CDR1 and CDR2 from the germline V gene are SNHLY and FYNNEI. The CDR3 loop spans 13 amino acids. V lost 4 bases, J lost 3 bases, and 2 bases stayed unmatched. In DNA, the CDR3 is TGTGCCAGCAGTGGGGACAGGAACTACGAGCAGTACTTC. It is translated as CASSGDRNYEQYF.

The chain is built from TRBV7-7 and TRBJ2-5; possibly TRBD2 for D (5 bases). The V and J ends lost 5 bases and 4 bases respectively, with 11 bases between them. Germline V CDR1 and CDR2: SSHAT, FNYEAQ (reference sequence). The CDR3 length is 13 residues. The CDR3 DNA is TGTGCCAGCAGCAGGACTGGGTTAGAGACCCAGTACTTC. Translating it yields CASSRTGLETQYF.

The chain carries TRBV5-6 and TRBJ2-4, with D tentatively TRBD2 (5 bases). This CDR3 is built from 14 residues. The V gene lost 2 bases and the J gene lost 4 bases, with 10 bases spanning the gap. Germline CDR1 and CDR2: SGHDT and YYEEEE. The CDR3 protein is CASSFSGIKNIQYF. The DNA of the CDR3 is TGTGCCAGCAGCTTTTCGGGGATAAAAAACATTCAGTACTTC.

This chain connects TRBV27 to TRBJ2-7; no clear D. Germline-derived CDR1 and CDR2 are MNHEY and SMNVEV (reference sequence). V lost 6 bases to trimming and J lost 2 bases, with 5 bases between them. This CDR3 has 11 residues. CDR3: CASRGAYEQYF. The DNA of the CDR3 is TGTGCCAGCAGGGGCGCCTACGAGCAGTACTTC.

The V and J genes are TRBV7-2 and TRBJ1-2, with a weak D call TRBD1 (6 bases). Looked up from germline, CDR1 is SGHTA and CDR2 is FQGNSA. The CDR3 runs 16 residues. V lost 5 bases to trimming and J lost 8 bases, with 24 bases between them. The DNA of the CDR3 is TGTGCCAGCAGCCTGAATGGGCCGGGACAATCCTCCGGCTACACCTTC. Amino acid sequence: CASSLNGPGQSSGYTF.

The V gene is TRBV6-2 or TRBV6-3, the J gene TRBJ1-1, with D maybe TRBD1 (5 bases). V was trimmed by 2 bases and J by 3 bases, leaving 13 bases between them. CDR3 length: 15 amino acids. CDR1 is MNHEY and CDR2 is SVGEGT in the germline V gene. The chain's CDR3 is CASSYAGPRDTEAFF. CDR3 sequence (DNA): TGTGCCAGCAGTTACGCGGGGCCGAGGGACACTGAAGCTTTCTTT.

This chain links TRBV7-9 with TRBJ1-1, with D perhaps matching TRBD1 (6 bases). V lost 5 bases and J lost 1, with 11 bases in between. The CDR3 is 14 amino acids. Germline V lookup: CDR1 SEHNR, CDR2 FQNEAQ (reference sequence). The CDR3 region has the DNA TGTGCCAGCAGCCCCAGGGGCGGGAACACTGAAGCTTTCTTT. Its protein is CASSPRGGNTEAFF.

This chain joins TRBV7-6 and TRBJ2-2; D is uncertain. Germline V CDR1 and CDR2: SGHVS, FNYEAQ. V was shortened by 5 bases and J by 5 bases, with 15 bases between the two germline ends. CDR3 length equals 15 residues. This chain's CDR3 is CASSTTIGKTGELFF. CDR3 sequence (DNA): TGTGCCAGCAGCACTACGATCGGCAAAACCGGGGAGCTGTTTTTT. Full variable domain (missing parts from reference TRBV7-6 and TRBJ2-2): GAGVSQSPRYKVTKRGQDVALRCDPISGHVSLYWYRQALGQGPEFLTYFNYEAQQDKSGLPNDRFSAERPEGSISTLTIQRTEQRDSAMYRCASSTTIGKTGELFFGEGSRLTVL.

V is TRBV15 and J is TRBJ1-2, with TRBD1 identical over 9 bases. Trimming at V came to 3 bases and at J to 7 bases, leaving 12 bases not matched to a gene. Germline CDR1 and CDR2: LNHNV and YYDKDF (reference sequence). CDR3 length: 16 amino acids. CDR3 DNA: TGTGCCACCAGCAGGGGACAGGGCTTCCCCAATGGTGGCTACACCTTC. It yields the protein CATSRGQGFPNGGYTF.

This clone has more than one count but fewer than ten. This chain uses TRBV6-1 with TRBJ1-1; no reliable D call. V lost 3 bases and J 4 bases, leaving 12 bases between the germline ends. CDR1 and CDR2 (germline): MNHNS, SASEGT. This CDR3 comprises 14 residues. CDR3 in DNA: TGTGCCAGCAGTGAGGGAAAGAGTGGCACTGAAGCTTTCTTT. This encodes CASSEGKSGTEAFF.

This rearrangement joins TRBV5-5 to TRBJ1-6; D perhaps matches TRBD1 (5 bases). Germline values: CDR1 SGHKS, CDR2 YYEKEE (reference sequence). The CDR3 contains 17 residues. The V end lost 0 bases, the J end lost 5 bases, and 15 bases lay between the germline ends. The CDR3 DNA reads TGTGCCAGCAGCTTGGGTATCTCAGGAGGGGATAATTCACCCCTCCACTTT. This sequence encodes CASSLGISGGDNSPLHF. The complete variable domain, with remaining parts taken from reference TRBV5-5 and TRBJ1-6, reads DAGVTQSPTHLIKTRGQQVTLRCSPISGHKSVSWYQQVLGQGPQFIFQYYEKEERGRGNFPDRFSARQFPNYSSELNVNALLLGDSALYLCASSLGISGGDNSPLHFGNGTRLTVT.

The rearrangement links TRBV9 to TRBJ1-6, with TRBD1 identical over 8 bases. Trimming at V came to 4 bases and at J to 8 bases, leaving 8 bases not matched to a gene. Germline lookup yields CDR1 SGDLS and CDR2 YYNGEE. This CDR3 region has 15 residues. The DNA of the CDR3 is TGTGCCAGCAGCTCTAGAGGGACAGGAGATTCACCCCTCCACTTT. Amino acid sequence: CASSSRGTGDSPLHF. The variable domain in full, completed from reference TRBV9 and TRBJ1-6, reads DSGVTQTPKHLITATGQRVTLRCSPRSGDLSVYWYQQSLDQGLQFLIQYYNGEERAKGNILERFSAQQFPDLHSELNLSSLELGDSALYFCASSSRGTGDSPLHFGNGTRLTVT.

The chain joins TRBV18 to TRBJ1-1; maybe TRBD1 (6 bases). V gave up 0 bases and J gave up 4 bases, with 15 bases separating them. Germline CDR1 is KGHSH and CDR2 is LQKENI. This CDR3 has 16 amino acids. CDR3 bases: TGTGCCAGCTCACCACCCAGGGGCGGAGGGGGCACTGAAGCTTTCTTT. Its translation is CASSPPRGGGGTEAFF. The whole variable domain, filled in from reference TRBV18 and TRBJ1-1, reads NAGVMQNPRHLVRRRGQEARLRCSPMKGHSHVYWYRQLPEEGLKFMVYLQKENIIDESGMPKERFSAEFPKEGPSILRIQQVVRGDSAAYFCASSPPRGGGGTEAFFGQGTRLTVV.

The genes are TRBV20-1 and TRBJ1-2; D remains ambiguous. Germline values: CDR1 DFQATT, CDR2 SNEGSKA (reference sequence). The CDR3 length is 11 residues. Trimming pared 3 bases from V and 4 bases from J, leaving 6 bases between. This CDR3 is CSASEGYGYTF. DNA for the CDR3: TGCAGTGCTAGTGAGGGCTATGGCTACACCTTC.

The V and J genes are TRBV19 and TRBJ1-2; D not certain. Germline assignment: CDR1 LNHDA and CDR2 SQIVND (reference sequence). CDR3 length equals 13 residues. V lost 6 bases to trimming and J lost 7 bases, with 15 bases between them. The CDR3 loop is CASSPMARFGYTF. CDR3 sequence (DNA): TGTGCCAGTAGCCCCATGGCTCGGTTTGGCTACACCTTC.

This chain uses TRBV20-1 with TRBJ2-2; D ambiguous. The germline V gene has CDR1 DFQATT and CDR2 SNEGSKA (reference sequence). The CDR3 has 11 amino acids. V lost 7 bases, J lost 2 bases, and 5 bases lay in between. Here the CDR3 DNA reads TGCAGTGTCGCTAACACCGGGGAGCTGTTTTTT. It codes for CSVANTGELFF.

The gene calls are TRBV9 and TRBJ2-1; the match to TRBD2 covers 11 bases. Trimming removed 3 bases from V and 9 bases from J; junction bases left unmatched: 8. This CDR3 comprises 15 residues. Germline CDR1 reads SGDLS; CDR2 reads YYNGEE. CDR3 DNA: TGTGCCAGCAGCGGTAGCGGGGGGGATCTCAGTGAGCAGTTCTTC. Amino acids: CASSGSGGDLSEQFF.

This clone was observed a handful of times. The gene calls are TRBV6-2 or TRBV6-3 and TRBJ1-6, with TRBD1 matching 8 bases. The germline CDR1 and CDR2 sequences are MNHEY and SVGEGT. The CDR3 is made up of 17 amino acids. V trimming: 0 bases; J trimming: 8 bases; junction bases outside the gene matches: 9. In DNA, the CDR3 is TGTGCCAGCAGTTACTCGCCAGGGGGCCGGGGTGATTCACCCCTCCACTTT. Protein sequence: CASSYSPGGRGDSPLHF.

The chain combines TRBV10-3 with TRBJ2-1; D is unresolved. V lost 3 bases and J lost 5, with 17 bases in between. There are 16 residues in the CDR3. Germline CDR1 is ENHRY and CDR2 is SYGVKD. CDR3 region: CAISETLFIQDNEQFF. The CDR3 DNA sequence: TGTGCCATCAGTGAAACCTTATTTATCCAAGACAATGAGCAGTTCTTC.

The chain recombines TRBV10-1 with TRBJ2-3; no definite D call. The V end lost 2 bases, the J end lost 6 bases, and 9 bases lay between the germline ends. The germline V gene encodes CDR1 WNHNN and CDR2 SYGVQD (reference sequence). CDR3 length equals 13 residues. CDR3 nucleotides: TGCGCCAGCAGTGAGAAGGGCCCCGATACGCAGTATTTT. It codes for CASSEKGPDTQYF.

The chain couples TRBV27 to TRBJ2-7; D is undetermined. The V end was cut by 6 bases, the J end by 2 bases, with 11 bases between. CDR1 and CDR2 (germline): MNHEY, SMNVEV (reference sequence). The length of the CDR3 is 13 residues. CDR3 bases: TGTGCCAGCAGCCTTAAAGGACCCTACGAGCAGTACTTC. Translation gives CASSLKGPYEQYF.

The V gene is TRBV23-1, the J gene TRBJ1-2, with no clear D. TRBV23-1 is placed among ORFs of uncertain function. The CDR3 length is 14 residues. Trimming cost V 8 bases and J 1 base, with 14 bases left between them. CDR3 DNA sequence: TGCGCCAGCCCTCGTCACCCAGTTAACTATGGCTACACCTTC. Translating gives CASPRHPVNYGYTF.

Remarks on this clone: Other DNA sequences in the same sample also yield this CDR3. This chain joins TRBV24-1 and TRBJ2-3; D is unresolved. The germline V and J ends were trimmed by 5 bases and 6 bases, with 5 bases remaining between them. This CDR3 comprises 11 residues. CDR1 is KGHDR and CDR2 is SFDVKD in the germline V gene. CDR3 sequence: CATSARDTQYF. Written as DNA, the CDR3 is TGTGCCACCAGTGCAAGGGATACGCAGTATTTT.